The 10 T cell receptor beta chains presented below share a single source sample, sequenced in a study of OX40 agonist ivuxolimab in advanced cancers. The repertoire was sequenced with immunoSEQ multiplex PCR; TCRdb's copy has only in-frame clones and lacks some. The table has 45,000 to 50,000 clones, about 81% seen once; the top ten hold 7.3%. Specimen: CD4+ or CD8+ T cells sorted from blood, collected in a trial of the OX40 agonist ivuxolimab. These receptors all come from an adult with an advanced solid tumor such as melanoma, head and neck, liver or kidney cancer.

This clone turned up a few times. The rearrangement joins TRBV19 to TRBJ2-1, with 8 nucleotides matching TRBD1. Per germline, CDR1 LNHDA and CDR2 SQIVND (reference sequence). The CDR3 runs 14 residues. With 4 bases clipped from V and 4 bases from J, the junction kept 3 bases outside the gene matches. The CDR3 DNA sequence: TGTGCCAGTAGTACGGGACAGGAGTACAATGAGCAGTTCTTC. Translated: CASSTGQEYNEQFF.

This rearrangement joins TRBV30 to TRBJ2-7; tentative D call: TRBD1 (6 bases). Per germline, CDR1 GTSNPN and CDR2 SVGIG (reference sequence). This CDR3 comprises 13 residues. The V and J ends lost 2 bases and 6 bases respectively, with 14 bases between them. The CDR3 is CAWSYRTEGEQYF. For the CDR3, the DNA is TGTGCCTGGAGTTATCGGACAGAAGGCGAGCAGTACTTC.

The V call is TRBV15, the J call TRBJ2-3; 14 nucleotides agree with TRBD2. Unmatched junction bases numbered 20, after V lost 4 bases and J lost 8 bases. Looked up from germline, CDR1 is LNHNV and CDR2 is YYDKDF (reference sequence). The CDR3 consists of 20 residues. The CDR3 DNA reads TGTGCCACCAGCACGGGACTAGCGGGAGTCTTACTGGACGGCGGTGGTACGCAGTATTTT. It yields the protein CATSTGLAGVLLDGGGTQYF.

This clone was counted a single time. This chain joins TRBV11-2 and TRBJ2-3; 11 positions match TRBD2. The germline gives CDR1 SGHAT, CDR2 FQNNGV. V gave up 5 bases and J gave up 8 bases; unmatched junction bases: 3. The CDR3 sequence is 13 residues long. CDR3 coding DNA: TGTGCCAGCAGCCCAGGACTAGCGGGTACGCAGTATTTT. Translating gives CASSPGLAGTQYF.

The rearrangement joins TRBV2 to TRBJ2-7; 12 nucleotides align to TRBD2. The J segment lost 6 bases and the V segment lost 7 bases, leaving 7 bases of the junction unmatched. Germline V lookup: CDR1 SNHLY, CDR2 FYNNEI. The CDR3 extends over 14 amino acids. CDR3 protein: CASTKTSGRFEQYF. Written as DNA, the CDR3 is TGTGCCAGCACCAAGACTAGCGGGAGATTCGAGCAGTACTTC.

DNA of the CDR3: TGTGCCAGCTCACGCACGGGACGGGACAATGAGCAGTTCTTC. As protein: CASSRTGRDNEQFF. The chain employs TRBV18 and TRBJ2-1; tentatively, D is TRBD1 or TRBD2 (5 bases each). This CDR3 has 14 amino acids. CDR1 is KGHSH and CDR2 is LQKENI in the germline V gene. V was shortened by 4 bases and J by 5 bases, with 12 bases between the two germline ends.

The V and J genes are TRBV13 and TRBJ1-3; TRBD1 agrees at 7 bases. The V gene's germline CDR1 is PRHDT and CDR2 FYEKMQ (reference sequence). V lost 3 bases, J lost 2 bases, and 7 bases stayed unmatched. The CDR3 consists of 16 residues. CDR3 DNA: TGTGCCAGCAGCTTGAAGGGACAGCAGCCTGGAAACACCATATATTTT. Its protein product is CASSLKGQQPGNTIYF.

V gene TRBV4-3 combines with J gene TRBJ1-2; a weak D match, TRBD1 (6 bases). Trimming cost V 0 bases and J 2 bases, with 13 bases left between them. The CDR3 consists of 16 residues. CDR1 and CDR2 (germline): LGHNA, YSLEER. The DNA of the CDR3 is TGCGCCAGCAGCCAAGATCTTACAGGGTTGAACTATGGCTACACCTTC. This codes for CASSQDLTGLNYGYTF.

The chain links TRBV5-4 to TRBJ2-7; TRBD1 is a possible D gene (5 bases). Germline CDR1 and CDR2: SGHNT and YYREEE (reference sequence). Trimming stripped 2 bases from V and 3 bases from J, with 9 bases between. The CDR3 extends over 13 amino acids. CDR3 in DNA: TGTGCCAGCAGCTTCGGACAACTCTACGAGCAGTACTTC. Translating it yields CASSFGQLYEQYF.

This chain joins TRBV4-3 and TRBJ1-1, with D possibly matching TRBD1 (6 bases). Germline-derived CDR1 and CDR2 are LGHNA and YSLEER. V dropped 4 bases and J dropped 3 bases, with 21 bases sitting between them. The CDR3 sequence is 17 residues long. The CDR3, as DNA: TGCGCCAGCAGCCCGCGACAGGAGACAATCTATCACACTGAAGCTTTCTTT. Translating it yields CASSPRQETIYHTEAFF.